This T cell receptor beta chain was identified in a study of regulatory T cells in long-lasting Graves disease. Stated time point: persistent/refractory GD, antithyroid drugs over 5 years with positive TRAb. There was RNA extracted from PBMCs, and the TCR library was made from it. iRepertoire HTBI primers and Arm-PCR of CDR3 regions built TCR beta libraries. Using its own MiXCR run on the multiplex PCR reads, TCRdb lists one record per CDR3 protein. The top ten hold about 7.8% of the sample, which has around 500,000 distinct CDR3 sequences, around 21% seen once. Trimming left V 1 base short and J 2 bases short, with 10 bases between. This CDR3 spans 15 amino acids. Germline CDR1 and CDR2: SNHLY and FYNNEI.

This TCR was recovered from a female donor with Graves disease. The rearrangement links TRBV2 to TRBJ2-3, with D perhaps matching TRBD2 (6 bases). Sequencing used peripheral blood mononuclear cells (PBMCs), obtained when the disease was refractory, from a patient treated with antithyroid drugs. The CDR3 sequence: CASSEGRGLTDTQYF. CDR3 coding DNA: TGTGCCAGCAGTGAAGGGCGGGGTCTCACAGATACGCAGTATTTT.